The rows below give T cell receptor beta chains drawn from one sample of a study of shared clonotypes between healthy human individuals. Clones were read by immunoSEQ multiplex PCR, and TCRdb kept only the in-frame ones, dropping some. The sample yields 450,000 or so clones, approximately 80% seen once. Specimen: PBMCs. All receptors come from a woman aged 40 to 50 in good health. Some clones in this sample may be carry-over from other donors' samples. Each CDR3 is given with its conserved first and last residue. D genes are given only for firm matches. Clone size appears in some rows only: once, few, many, or a class for an expanded clone.

clone_size	j_call	v_call	d_call	cdr3_aa	cdr3_nt
-	TRBJ1-5	TRBV2	-	CASSLNPGEAQHF	TGTGCCAGCAGCCTAAACCCTGGGGAGGCCCAGCATTTT
-	TRBJ2-1	TRBV5-1	TRBD2	CASSALLAGTNNEQFF	TGCGCCAGCAGCGCCTTATTAGCGGGAACGAACAATGAGCAGTTCTTC
-	TRBJ2-3	TRBV7-2	TRBD2	CASSLGASGGTDTQYF	TGTGCCAGCAGCTTAGGCGCTAGCGGAGGCACAGATACGCAGTATTTT
-	TRBJ2-7	TRBV19	-	CASSMAHIIGGYEQYF	TGTGCCAGTAGTATGGCACACATCATTGGAGGGTACGAGCAGTACTTC
-	TRBJ1-2	TRBV30	-	CAWTRGGNYGYTF	TGTGCCTGGACCAGGGGAGGAAACTATGGCTACACCTTC
-	TRBJ1-1	TRBV18	TRBD1	CASSPQDRGFAEAFF	TGTGCCAGCTCACCACAGGACAGGGGATTTGCTGAAGCTTTCTTT
-	TRBJ2-2	TRBV30	-	CAWSVGVGELFF	TGTGCCTGGAGTGTAGGCGTCGGGGAGCTGTTTTTT
few	TRBJ1-5	TRBV10-2	-	CASERPSLRAQHF	TGCGCCAGCGAGAGACCCAGTCTGAGGGCCCAGCATTTT
many	TRBJ2-2	TRBV27	TRBD1	CASSPDRGEAGELFF	TGTGCCAGCAGTCCTGACAGGGGTGAGGCCGGGGAGCTGTTTTTT
-	TRBJ1-3	TRBV6-4	-	CASSAWTVSGNTIYF	TGTGCCAGCAGTGCCTGGACGGTGTCTGGAAACACCATATATTTT
-	TRBJ2-7	TRBV25-1	-	CASSVAGTYEQYF	TGTGCCAGCAGTGTGGCAGGGACCTACGAGCAGTACTTC
-	TRBJ1-4	TRBV18	-	CASSLSTPEKLFF	TGTGCCAGCTCACTATCGACTCCTGAAAAACTGTTTTTT
once	TRBJ2-7	TRBV6-1	-	CASSEQKGMGEQYF	TGTGCCAGCAGTGAACAGAAGGGGATGGGCGAGCAGTACTTC
-	TRBJ2-7	TRBV20-1	-	CSASVPYEQYF	TGCAGTGCGAGTGTTCCCTACGAGCAGTACTTC
-	TRBJ1-3	TRBV19	-	CASSIDRQVNTIYF	TGTGCCAGTAGTATAGATCGACAAGTAAACACCATATATTTT
few	TRBJ2-7	TRBV5-4	-	CASSLVGDTNEQYF	TGTGCCAGCAGCTTGGTTGGGGACACCAACGAGCAGTACTTC
many	TRBJ2-1	TRBV11-2	TRBD2	CASTSVSAGGRDEQFF	TGTGCCAGCACCTCAGTTTCGGCGGGAGGAAGGGATGAGCAGTTCTTC
-	TRBJ2-5	TRBV27	-	CASSLRGAETQYF	TGTGCTAGCAGTTTACGGGGCGCCGAGACCCAGTACTTC
-	TRBJ2-7	TRBV30	-	CAWRTDSYEQYF	TGTGCCTGGAGAACCGACAGCTACGAGCAGTACTTC
-	TRBJ1-3	TRBV5-1	-	CASSPRLSSGNTIYF	TGCGCCAGCAGCCCCAGGCTCTCCTCTGGAAACACCATATATTTT
-	TRBJ1-5	TRBV9	-	CASSVAGQGGQPQHF	TGTGCCAGCAGCGTAGCTGGTCAGGGCGGTCAGCCCCAGCATTTT